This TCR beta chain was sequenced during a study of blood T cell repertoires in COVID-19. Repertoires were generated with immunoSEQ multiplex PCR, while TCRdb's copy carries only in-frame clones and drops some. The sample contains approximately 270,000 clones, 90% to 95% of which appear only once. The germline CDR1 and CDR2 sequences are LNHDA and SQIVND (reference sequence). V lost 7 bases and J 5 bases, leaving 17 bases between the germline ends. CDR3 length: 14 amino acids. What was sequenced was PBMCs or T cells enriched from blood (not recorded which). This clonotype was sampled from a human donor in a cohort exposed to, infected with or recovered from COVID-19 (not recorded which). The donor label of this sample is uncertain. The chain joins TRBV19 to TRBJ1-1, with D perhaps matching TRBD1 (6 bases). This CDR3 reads CASTDGGGRTEAFF. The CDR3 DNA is TGTGCCAGTACCGACGGGGGCGGGAGGACTGAAGCTTTCTTT.